The T cell receptor beta chain described here comes from a study of blood T cell repertoires in COVID-19. Study overall: Specimens from acute and convalescent COVID-19 originated in the United States, Italy and Spain. In each case, the material was cDNA or gDNA derived from T cells, B-cell-depleted T cells, or PBMCs.

Authors' methods: Estimation of nucleated cell counts was performed using reference gene primer amplification. Sequenced by immunoSEQ multiplex PCR; TCRdb stores in-frame clones only, minus some. V, J and clone size are those of that table, while D and trimming were read from the DNA. The sample holds about 190,000 clones; around 84% are singletons and the top ten take roughly a fifth. The V end lost 5 bases, the J end lost 7 bases, and 12 bases lay between the germline ends. The CDR3 spans 13 residues. Per the germline V gene, CDR1 is SEHNR and CDR2 is FQNEAQ (reference sequence). Sequenced sample: peripheral blood. This TCR was sampled from a human donor in a cohort sampled during active COVID-19. The chain couples TRBV7-9 to TRBJ1-5; D not certain. CDR3 sequence: CASSLGEWQPQHF. Written as DNA, the CDR3 is TGTGCCAGCAGCCTGGGAGAGTGGCAGCCCCAGCATTTT.